These 28 T cell receptor beta chains were all obtained from the same sample, sequenced in a study of CD4+ T cells in melanoma. The assay was immunoSEQ multiplex PCR, and TCRdb's table has in-frame clones only and misses some. The repertoire holds about 140,000 clones, 80% to 95% seen once, with roughly 1.4% in the top ten. These receptors were collected from a human donor with melanoma.

By share of the sample, this clone is medium-sized. A junction end diverges from the germline sequence, so it may reflect a read error. J is TRBJ2-3 and V is TRBV7-7; 10 bases agree with TRBD2. Germline-derived CDR1 and CDR2 are SSHAT and FNYEAQ (reference sequence). The CDR3 covers 13 residues. Here the CDR3 reads CASSGGGTDTQYF. The CDR3 nucleotides are TGTGCTAGCAGCGGGGGGGGCACAGATACGCAGTATTTT.

This clone was recorded only once. The chain links TRBV15 to TRBJ2-3; 11 bases line up with TRBD2. The trim removed 3 bases at V and 3 bases at J, leaving 5 bases unmatched. The CDR3 is made up of 16 amino acids. CDR1 is LNHNV, CDR2 YYDKDF, per germline (reference sequence). CDR3 in amino acids: CATSSSGGAVTDTQYF. The CDR3 DNA reads TGTGCCACCAGCAGTAGCGGGGGGGCTGTGACAGATACGCAGTATTTT.

The chain employs TRBV18 and TRBJ1-2, with no clear D. Trimming shortened V by 3 bases and J by 0 bases, and 14 bases separated the two germline ends. CDR1 and CDR2 from the germline V gene are KGHSH and LQKENI. This CDR3 spans 16 amino acids. The CDR3 protein is CASSPDGTATNYGYTF. The CDR3 bases are TGTGCCAGCTCACCGGATGGCACAGCCACTAACTATGGCTACACCTTC.

V and J are TRBV6-5 and TRBJ1-1, with TRBD1 matching 7 bases. Germline assignment: CDR1 MNHEY and CDR2 SVGAGI. V lost 5 bases to trimming and J lost 5 bases; unmatched junction nucleotides: 8. This CDR3 is 14 amino acids long. The CDR3 loop reads CASSPGQRLTEAFF. CDR3 DNA: TGTGCCAGCAGTCCGGGACAGCGTCTAACTGAAGCTTTCTTT.

The chain combines TRBV6-4 with TRBJ2-1, with D possibly matching TRBD1 (6 bases). With 9 bases removed from V and 1 base from J, the gap between germline ends came to 28 bases. The germline V gene has CDR1 MRHNA and CDR2 SNTAGT. There are 19 residues in the CDR3. CDR3 coding DNA: TGTGCCAGGATAGGGGAGCCCCTAGTTTCGAGGGGGTCCTACAATGAGCAGTTCTTC. It yields the protein CARIGEPLVSRGSYNEQFF.

The chain carries TRBV18 and TRBJ1-3; D ambiguous. Trimming shortened V by 2 bases and J by 7 bases, and 9 bases separated the two germline ends. The CDR3 is made up of 13 amino acids. Germline CDR1 KGHSH, CDR2 LQKENI. CDR3 loop: CASSPGEANTIYF. DNA of the CDR3: TGTGCCAGCTCACCAGGGGAAGCGAACACCATATATTTT.

The rearrangement uses TRBV11-2 and TRBJ2-7; perhaps TRBD1 as D (5 bases). The V and J ends lost 3 bases and 2 bases respectively, with 11 bases between them. The CDR3 loop spans 14 amino acids. Germline lookup yields CDR1 SGHAT and CDR2 FQNNGV. Written as DNA, the CDR3 is TGTGCCAGCAGCTTGCCTAAGGACACCTACGAGCAGTACTTC. This gives the protein CASSLPKDTYEQYF.

This chain uses TRBV4-1 with TRBJ2-7; D uncertain. Germline assignment: CDR1 MGHRA and CDR2 YSYEKL. The V end was cut by 1 base, the J end by 2 bases, with 12 bases between. This CDR3 region has 15 residues. The CDR3 spells CASSQGPLTPYEQYF. The CDR3 DNA reads as TGCGCCAGCAGCCAAGGACCCCTCACTCCCTACGAGCAGTACTTC.

The table lists this clone with a few counts. The rearrangement uses TRBV18 and TRBJ1-3; D is possibly TRBD1 (5 bases). The CDR3 consists of 15 residues. CDR1 and CDR2 from the germline V gene are KGHSH and LQKENI. Trimming left V 3 bases short and J 3 bases short, with 12 bases between. The CDR3 DNA follows: TGTGCCAGCTCACCGGTTACGGGGGATGGAAACACCATATATTTT. Protein product: CASSPVTGDGNTIYF.

As regards this clone: Germline and junction disagree at one end, which may indicate a read error. The chain couples TRBV7-7 to TRBJ1-1; 8 bases are shared with TRBD1. The CDR3 loop spans 18 amino acids. CDR1 SSHAT and CDR2 FNYEAQ come from the germline V gene (reference sequence). The CDR3 DNA follows: TGTGCTAGCAGCTTATATGGGGACAGGAGTAGGGTGAACACTGAAGCTTTCTTT. Amino acid sequence: CASSLYGDRSRVNTEAFF.

This chain links TRBV4-1 with TRBJ2-7; no firm D call. CDR1 MGHRA and CDR2 YSYEKL come from the germline V gene. Trimming removed 0 bases from V and 3 bases from J, with 9 bases in between. The CDR3 spans 14 residues. CDR3 residues: CASSQEVPNYEQYF. In DNA form, the CDR3 reads TGCGCCAGCAGCCAAGAAGTACCTAACTACGAGCAGTACTTC.

This clone was detected a few times. The chain employs TRBV7-9 and TRBJ2-1, with 9 bases that match TRBD1. V dropped 7 bases and J dropped 9; count of bases not matched to a gene: 13. Germline CDR1 and CDR2: SEHNR and FQNEAQ (reference sequence). The CDR3 extends over 15 amino acids. The CDR3, as DNA: TGTGCCAGCACATGGGGAGACAGGGGGACTGGTGAGCAGTTCTTC. This sequence encodes CASTWGDRGTGEQFF.

This rearrangement joins TRBV15 to TRBJ1-5; D ambiguous. Looked up from germline, CDR1 is LNHNV and CDR2 is YYDKDF (reference sequence). Trimming removed 4 bases from V and 4 bases from J, with 14 bases in between. The CDR3 runs 15 residues. The CDR3 spells CATSTRAALNQPQHF. The CDR3 DNA reads TGTGCCACCAGCACACGGGCCGCCTTAAATCAGCCCCAGCATTTT.

Only one count was recorded for this clone. The V call is TRBV30, the J call TRBJ1-3; no firm D call. Germline V gives CDR1 GTSNPN, CDR2 SVGIG (reference sequence). Trimming stripped 3 bases from V and 0 bases from J, with 9 bases between. The CDR3 loop spans 14 amino acids. The CDR3 DNA reads as TGTGCCTGGAGCGTTTCGATCTCTGGAAACACCATATATTTT. It specifies CAWSVSISGNTIYF.

This rearrangement joins TRBV2 to TRBJ2-7; no reliable D call. V gave up 5 bases and J gave up 2 bases, with 10 bases separating them. CDR1 SNHLY and CDR2 FYNNEI come from the germline V gene. The CDR3 covers 13 residues. CDR3 in DNA: TGTGCCAGCAGTTCCCCCCCAACCTACGAGCAGTACTTC. This sequence encodes CASSSPPTYEQYF.

This clone was detected only a few times. The J gene is TRBJ2-1, the V gene TRBV7-6; no clear D gene. Germline assignment: CDR1 SGHVS and CDR2 FNYEAQ. Deletions cut 2 bases from V and 6 bases from J, with 5 bases between. The CDR3 loop spans 12 amino acids. The CDR3 region is CASSLHGNEQFF. The CDR3, as DNA: TGTGCCAGCAGCTTACACGGCAATGAGCAGTTCTTC.

This clone was observed a few times. The V gene is TRBV2, the J gene TRBJ1-1; no clear D gene. The CDR3 covers 14 residues. V was pared by 3 bases and J by 4 bases, with 12 bases between. Germline V lookup: CDR1 SNHLY, CDR2 FYNNEI. Here the CDR3 DNA reads TGTGCCAGCAGTGATGGGGAATGGATCACTGAAGCTTTCTTT. It translates to CASSDGEWITEAFF. Drawing the rest from reference TRBV2 and TRBJ1-1, the complete variable domain is EPEVTQTPSHQVTQMGQEVILRCVPISNHLYFYWYRQILGQKVEFLVSFYNNEISEKSEIFDDQFSVERPDGSNFTLKIRSTKLEDSAMYFCASSDGEWITEAFFGQGTRLTVV.

The chain employs TRBV7-3 and TRBJ2-2; 7 positions agree with TRBD1. CDR3 size: 16 residues. With V trimmed by 4 bases and J by 5 bases, 10 bases remained unmatched. Germline CDR1 reads SGHTA; CDR2 reads FQGTGA. CDR3 sequence reads: CASSSETGYQTGELFF. CDR3 sequence (DNA): TGTGCCAGCAGCTCAGAGACAGGGTACCAAACCGGGGAGCTGTTTTTT.

This chain connects TRBV5-1 to TRBJ2-7; D gene ambiguous. The CDR3 covers 12 residues. CDR1 SGHRS and CDR2 YFSETQ come from the germline V gene. V was shortened by 2 bases and J by 5 bases, with 8 bases between the two germline ends. The CDR3 is CASSLGRHEQYF. CDR3 DNA: TGCGCCAGCAGCTTAGGGCGGCACGAGCAGTACTTC. The full variable domain, its missing parts supplied by reference TRBV5-1 and TRBJ2-7, is KAGVTQTPRYLIKTRGQQVTLSCSPISGHRSVSWYQQTPGQGLQFLFEYFSETQRNKGNFPGRFSGRQFSNSRSEMNVSTLELGDSALYLCASSLGRHEQYFGPGTRLTVT.

The genes are TRBV5-1 and TRBJ2-2; D not certain. Trimming shortened V by 0 bases and J by 0 bases, and 6 bases separated the two germline ends. In germline, CDR1 is SGHRS, CDR2 YFSETQ. This CDR3 comprises 15 residues. CDR3 DNA sequence: TGCGCCAGCAGCTTGGAAGGTCCGAACACCGGGGAGCTGTTTTTT. Translated: CASSLEGPNTGELFF.

The gene calls are TRBV18 and TRBJ1-2; D is possibly TRBD1 (5 bases). Trimming left V 4 bases short and J 3 bases short, with 18 bases between. The CDR3 runs to 16 residues. In germline, CDR1 is KGHSH, CDR2 LQKENI. The CDR3 DNA reads TGTGCCAGCTCACAGCAGGGCGCGGGGCTAGACTATGGCTACACCTTC. This gives the protein CASSQQGAGLDYGYTF.

The chain is built from TRBV2 and TRBJ2-1; 10 bases map to TRBD2. The CDR3 extends over 16 amino acids. The V and J ends lost 5 bases and 3 bases, in that order; junction bases with no gene match: 7. CDR1 is SNHLY, CDR2 FYNNEI, per germline. The CDR3 coding sequence is TGTGCCAGCAGTTCAAAACTAGCGGGGAACTACAATGAGCAGTTCTTC. Translated: CASSSKLAGNYNEQFF.

This chain connects TRBV6-1 to TRBJ2-1; D not resolved. The V end was cut by 4 bases, the J end by 2 bases, with 12 bases between. There are 15 residues in the CDR3. Per germline, CDR1 MNHNS and CDR2 SASEGT. CDR3 sequence (DNA): TGTGCCAGCAGTGCGGGCCTACCGGCCTACAATGAGCAGTTCTTC. Its protein is CASSAGLPAYNEQFF.

The chain links TRBV7-8 to TRBJ2-7, with 7 bases aligning to TRBD1. Germline V gene sequence: CDR1 SGHVS, CDR2 FQNEAQ. Trimming at V came to 5 bases and at J to 5 bases, leaving 12 bases not matched to a gene. This CDR3 is built from 15 residues. CDR3 residues: CASSPFGTVLNEQYF. CDR3 nucleotide sequence: TGTGCCAGCAGCCCCTTCGGGACAGTTTTGAACGAGCAGTACTTC.

As to this clone: The same CDR3 is also encoded by other DNA sequences in this sample. The V gene is TRBV5-4, the J gene TRBJ1-4; D is perhaps TRBD1 (5 bases). CDR3 size: 14 residues. The V gene's germline CDR1 is SGHNT and CDR2 YYREEE (reference sequence). V dropped 4 bases and J dropped 2 bases, with 9 bases sitting between them. The CDR3 DNA reads as TGTGCCAGCAGCCTGGGGGGGACTAATGAAAAACTGTTTTTT. This codes for CASSLGGTNEKLFF.

The sample holds one count of this clone. The chain joins TRBV5-1 to TRBJ2-7; TRBD1 aligns across 8 bases. CDR1 is SGHRS and CDR2 is YFSETQ in the germline V gene. V shed 0 bases and J 1 base; nucleotides not matched to a gene: 6. The CDR3 is made up of 16 amino acids. CDR3 nucleotides: TGCGCCAGCAGCTTGGCAGGGGGCGCAAAATCCTACGAGCAGTACTTC. Protein: CASSLAGGAKSYEQYF.

A remark on this clone: Other DNA variants within this sample encode the same CDR3. The chain links TRBV6-1 to TRBJ1-5; 7 bases match TRBD1. The CDR3 covers 15 residues. CDR1 MNHNS and CDR2 SASEGT come from the germline V gene. V shed 3 bases, J shed 3 bases, and the junction held 5 bases outside the gene matches. The CDR3 reads CASSDYRGINQPQHF. CDR3 bases: TGTGCCAGCAGTGACTACAGGGGCATCAATCAGCCCCAGCATTTT.

The sample holds one count of this clone. V is TRBV5-4 and J is TRBJ2-1, with 10 bases lining up with TRBD2. The germline gives CDR1 SGHNT, CDR2 YYREEE (reference sequence). Germline trimming cut 5 bases from V and 3 bases from J; bases unmatched to any gene: 5. The CDR3 runs to 15 residues. The DNA for the CDR3 is TGTGCCAGCAGACTAAGCGGGGGGGTCTACAATGAGCAGTTCTTC. This sequence encodes CASRLSGGVYNEQFF.